This T cell receptor beta chain was obtained from a study of blood T cell repertoires in COVID-19. Study at large: Collection of acute and convalescent COVID-19 samples took place in the United States, Italy and Spain. T cells, B-cell-depleted T cells, or PBMCs provided the cDNA or gDNA that served as material.

Authors' data handling: Amplifying reference gene primers gave estimates of nucleated cell counts. The method was immunoSEQ multiplex PCR; TCRdb's version includes in-frame clones alone and lacks a portion of them. Clone size and the V and J calls come from that table; the DNA yielded D and trimming. Counted here are under 250,000 clones, around 89% occurring once; the ten biggest clones make up around 4.8%. This CDR3 spans 13 amino acids. Deletions cut 5 bases from V and 4 bases from J, with 11 bases between. The germline gives CDR1 SSHAT, CDR2 FNYEAQ (reference sequence). The J gene is TRBJ1-1, the V gene TRBV7-7; D is uncertain. The receptor comes from a woman in her 40s with acute or convalescent COVID-19. The sample consisted of peripheral blood. CDR3 nucleotides: TGTGCCAGCAGCAACAGCGCGGGCACTGAAGCTTTCTTT. As protein: CASSNSAGTEAFF.